Below, 14 T cell receptor beta chains from the same sample are listed, as sequenced in a study of T cells of healthy individuals. MiXCR, applied by TCRdb to the 5' RACE reads, yields one record per CDR3 protein. This table holds around 98,000 distinct CDR3 sequences, 15% to 20% found once. These receptors were collected from a human donor in good health.

Ten or more counts support this clonotype. The chain uses TRBV30 and TRBJ1-1; 7 nucleotides align to TRBD1. This CDR3 has 13 amino acids. The V gene's germline CDR1 is GTSNPN and CDR2 SVGIG (reference sequence). The V and J ends lost 4 bases and 1 base, in that order; junction bases with no gene match: 3. The DNA for the CDR3 is TGTGCCTGGATGGGACAGCCGAACACTGAAGCTTTCTTT. Its protein is CAWMGQPNTEAFF. Drawing the rest from reference TRBV30 and TRBJ1-1, the complete variable domain is SQTIHQWPATLVQPVGSPLSLECTVEGTSNPNLYWYRQAAGRGLQLLFYSVGIGQISSEVPQNLSASRPQDRQFILSSKKLLLSDSGFYLCAWMGQPNTEAFFGQGTRLTVV.

The genes are TRBV28 and TRBJ2-7; TRBD2 aligns across 8 bases. V lost 2 bases and J lost 5; bases outside the gene matches: 8. CDR3 length equals 15 residues. CDR1 and CDR2 (germline): MDHEN, SYDVKM. The CDR3, as DNA: TGTGCCAGCAGTTTAGCCCGGGGGGGGTCCGACGAGCAGTACTTC. It specifies CASSLARGGSDEQYF.

This clonotype has just a few counts. The rearrangement joins TRBV6-6 to TRBJ1-5; TRBD1 is a possible D gene (5 bases). The CDR3 contains 15 residues. V shed 2 bases and J shed 6 bases, with 14 bases lying between them. Germline V gives CDR1 MNHNY, CDR2 SVGAGI (reference sequence). CDR3 region: CASSYPSGGSQPQHF. The CDR3 DNA sequence: TGTGCCAGCAGTTACCCTTCGGGGGGGAGTCAGCCCCAGCATTTT.

This clonotype has ten or more counts. The CDR3 bases are TGTGCCAGCAGCTTTGTGGGACGGGAAGCTTTCTTT. This gives the protein CASSFVGREAFF. The gene calls are TRBV5-6 and TRBJ1-1, with D possibly matching TRBD1 (5 bases). The CDR3 contains 12 residues. The V and J ends lost 2 bases and 8 bases respectively, with 10 bases between them. Germline CDR1 and CDR2: SGHDT and YYEEEE.

V and J are TRBV24-1 and TRBJ2-3; D is undetermined. Germline V gene lookup returns CDR1 KGHDR and CDR2 SFDVKD. There are 15 residues in the CDR3. V dropped 6 bases and J dropped 3 bases, with 15 bases sitting between them. CDR3 coding DNA: TGTGCCACCAGTCCCCGGCGGCTGCAGACAGATACGCAGTATTTT. Its protein is CATSPRRLQTDTQYF.

The V call is TRBV7-6, the J call TRBJ2-1; 7 bases map to TRBD1. The CDR3 is 13 residues long. Losses at the gene ends were 1 base for V and 8 bases for J; bases not matched to a gene: 2. Germline loops: CDR1 SGHVS, CDR2 FNYEAQ. The CDR3 DNA reads as TGTGCCAGCAGCTTAGAGGGGGCTCATGAGCAGTTCTTC. It codes for CASSLEGAHEQFF.

This clonotype was found many times. The chain has TRBV5-1 and TRBJ2-2, with D perhaps assigned TRBD1 or TRBD2 (5 bases each). The length of the CDR3 is 16 residues. V was shortened by 0 bases and J by 0 bases, with 9 bases between the two germline ends. Germline loops: CDR1 SGHRS, CDR2 YFSETQ. CDR3 sequence reads: CASSLGRGPNTGELFF. The CDR3 DNA reads as TGCGCCAGCAGCTTGGGCCGGGGCCCGAACACCGGGGAGCTGTTTTTT.

The V gene is TRBV27, the J gene TRBJ1-6; 8 bases match TRBD1. The trim removed 3 bases at V and 9 bases at J, leaving 10 bases unmatched. This CDR3 is 16 amino acids long. Germline V gene sequence: CDR1 MNHEY, CDR2 SMNVEV (reference sequence). CDR3 residues: CASSFLGQGLVSPLHF. In nucleotides, the CDR3 is TGTGCCAGCAGTTTCCTCGGACAGGGCCTAGTTTCACCCCTCCACTTT.

This clonotype was seen more than once but under ten times. This sequence joins TRBV28 and TRBJ2-7; a weak D match, TRBD2 (6 bases). CDR3 length: 15 residues. CDR1 is MDHEN, CDR2 SYDVKM, per germline. V was trimmed by 4 bases and J by 0 bases, leaving 13 bases between them. CDR3 DNA sequence: TGTGCCAGCAGTTCCCCCGCGGGGAGCTCCTACGAGCAGTACTTC. Translated, it gives CASSSPAGSSYEQYF.

The J gene is TRBJ1-1, the V gene TRBV20-1; D uncertain. Germline V gene lookup returns CDR1 DFQATT and CDR2 SNEGSKA (reference sequence). The CDR3 is 14 amino acids. The germline V and J ends were trimmed by 3 bases and 0 bases, with 11 bases remaining between them. The DNA of the CDR3 is TGCAGTGCTAGTCCGCTGATCATGAACACTGAAGCTTTCTTT. Translation: CSASPLIMNTEAFF.

The chain uses TRBV7-8 and TRBJ2-1, with 11 bases lining up with TRBD2. This CDR3 is 18 amino acids long. Germline CDR1 and CDR2: SGHVS and FQNEAQ. J lost 4 bases, V lost 5 bases, and 13 bases had no gene match. CDR3 in DNA: TGTGCCAGCAGCCCCTTCAGGGTAGCGGGAGGGGTATACAATGAGCAGTTCTTC. Amino acids: CASSPFRVAGGVYNEQFF.

V and J are TRBV20-1 and TRBJ2-1, with D unclear. Trimming pared 5 bases from V and 3 bases from J, leaving 5 bases between. Germline V gives CDR1 DFQATT, CDR2 SNEGSKA (reference sequence). CDR3 length: 11 residues. CDR3 DNA: TGCAGTGCTTCTAGCTACAATGAGCAGTTCTTC. Protein: CSASSYNEQFF.

The chain uses TRBV6-6 and TRBJ2-7, with 8 bases fitting TRBD1. The junction had 4 bases not matched to a gene; V was cut back by 6 bases and J by 0 bases. Germline V gene lookup returns CDR1 MNHNY and CDR2 SVGAGI (reference sequence). The CDR3 is 14 amino acids. CDR3 protein: CASSRQGYSYEQYF. CDR3 DNA: TGTGCCAGCAGCCGACAGGGGTACTCCTACGAGCAGTACTTC.

This clonotype was seen repeatedly, ten times or more. The chain has TRBV3-1 and TRBJ2-1; 9 bases align to TRBD2. V dropped 6 bases and J dropped 3; count of bases not matched to a gene: 6. The length of the CDR3 is 15 residues. In germline, CDR1 is LGHDT, CDR2 YNNKEL (reference sequence). The CDR3 coding sequence is TGTGCCAGCAGTTCCGGGACTAGCCTCTACAATGAGCAGTTCTTC. Translated: CASSSGTSLYNEQFF.